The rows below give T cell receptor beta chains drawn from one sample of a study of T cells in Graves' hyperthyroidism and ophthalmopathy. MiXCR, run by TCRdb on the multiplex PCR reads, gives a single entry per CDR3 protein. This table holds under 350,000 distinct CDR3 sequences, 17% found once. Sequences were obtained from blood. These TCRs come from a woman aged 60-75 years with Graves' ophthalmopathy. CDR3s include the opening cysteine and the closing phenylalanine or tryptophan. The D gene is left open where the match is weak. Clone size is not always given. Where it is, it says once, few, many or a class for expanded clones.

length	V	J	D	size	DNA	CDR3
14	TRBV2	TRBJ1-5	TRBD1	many	TGTGCCAGCACCGGAGGGACAGTGGGTCAGCCCCAGCATTTT	CASTGGTVGQPQHF
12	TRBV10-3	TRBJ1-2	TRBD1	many	TGTGCCATCAGGACAGGGGGCAGGGGCTACACCTTC	CAIRTGGRGYTF
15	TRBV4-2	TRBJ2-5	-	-	TGTGCCAGCAGCCAAGGCGCGGGGGCCGGGGAGACCCAGTACTTC	CASSQGAGAGETQYF
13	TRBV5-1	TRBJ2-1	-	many	TGCGCCAGCAGCTTGGGACTTACCAATGAGCAGTTCTTC	CASSLGLTNEQFF
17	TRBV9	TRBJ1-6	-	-	TGTGCCAGCAGCGTAGACGGCAGGGCAGAGTATAATTCACCCCTCCACTTT	CASSVDGRAEYNSPLHF
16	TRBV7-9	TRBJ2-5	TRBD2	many	TGTGCCAGCAGCTGGCTAGCGGGGGACCCTGGGGCGACCCAGTACTTC	CASSWLAGDPGATQYF
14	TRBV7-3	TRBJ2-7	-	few	TGTGCCAGCAGCCCAACGAATGGCCCTCTCGGGCAGTACTTC	CASSPTNGPLGQYF
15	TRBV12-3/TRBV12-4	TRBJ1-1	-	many	TGTGCCAGCCGGGGACACTCAACGCCGAACACTGAAGCTTTCTTT	CASRGHSTPNTEAFF
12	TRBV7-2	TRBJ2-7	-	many	TGTGCCAGCAGCCTGACCCTCTACGAGCAGTACTTC	CASSLTLYEQYF
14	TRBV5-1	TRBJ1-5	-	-	TGCGCCAGCAGCCCAGGGCCGGGCGGTCAGCCCCAGCATTTT	CASSPGPGGQPQHF
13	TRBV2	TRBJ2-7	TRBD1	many	TGTGCCAGCGCACCGGGACAGGGCTACGAGCAGTACTTC	CASAPGQGYEQYF
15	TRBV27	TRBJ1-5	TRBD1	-	TGTGCCAGCAGACTGACAGGGGCCCAGTGGGGGCCCCAGCATTTT	CASRLTGAQWGPQHF
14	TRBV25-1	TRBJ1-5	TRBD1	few	TGTGCCAGCAGGGGGACAGGACGCAATCAGCCCCAGCATTTT	CASRGTGRNQPQHF
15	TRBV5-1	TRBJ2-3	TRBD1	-	TGCGCCAGCAGCTTGAGGGACAGGGGTACTGGTACGCAGTATTTT	CASSLRDRGTGTQYF
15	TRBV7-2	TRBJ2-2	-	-	TGTGCCAGCAGCTTAGCGGCCAGGCAGGGAGGGGAGCTGTTTTTT	CASSLAARQGGELFF
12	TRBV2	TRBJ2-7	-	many	TGTGCCAGCAGTGGTTATTCCTACGAGCAGTACTTC	CASSGYSYEQYF
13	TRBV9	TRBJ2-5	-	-	TGTGCCAGCAGCTCCCGAAACTCTGAGACCCAGTACTTC	CASSSRNSETQYF
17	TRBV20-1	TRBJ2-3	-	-	TGCAGTGCTAGGCCAGTGCCTAGAGCGGTTAGCACAGATACGCAGTATTTT	CSARPVPRAVSTDTQYF
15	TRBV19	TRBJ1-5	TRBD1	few	TGTGCCAGTAGTATACAAGACAGGGCTGGGCAGCCCCAGCATTTT	CASSIQDRAGQPQHF
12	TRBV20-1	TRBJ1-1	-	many	TGCAGTGCTAGGGAACGTGTCTCTGAAGCTTTCTTT	CSARERVSEAFF
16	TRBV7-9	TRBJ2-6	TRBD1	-	TGTGCCAGCAGCCACGCACAGGGGGCAGGGGCCAACGTCCTGACTTTC	CASSHAQGAGANVLTF
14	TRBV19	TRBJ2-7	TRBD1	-	TGTGCCAGTAGTGTGCGGAAGGGGGCCGACGAGCAGTACTTC	CASSVRKGADEQYF